The sample holds many counts of the clone carrying this TCR beta chain. TCRdb passed the RT-PCR reads through MiXCR, listing each CDR3 protein once. This sample has about 230,000 distinct CDR3 sequences, with around an eighth found just once. The data derive from a study of patients and donors after allogeneic stem cell transplantation. The length of the CDR3 is 17 residues. Germline V gene data show CDR1 as SEHNR and CDR2 as FQNEAQ (reference sequence). Trimming cost V 1 base and J 1 base, with 15 bases left between them. This receptor was obtained from a human donor who was either an allogeneic HSCT recipient or a stem cell or donor lymphocyte infusion donor (not recorded which). It is not recorded whose cells these are; they may come from a transplant donor. The gene calls are TRBV7-9 and TRBJ2-3, with D possibly TRBD2 on 5 matching bases. Sequenced input: blood, either unsorted or a sorted T cell fraction (not recorded which). The CDR3 DNA reads TGTGCCAGCAGCTTAGGCCGTAGGACGGAGGGCACAGATACGCAGTATTTT. Its translation: CASSLGRRTEGTDTQYF.